The 8 T cell receptor beta chains in this list originate from one sample, sequenced in a study of blood T cell repertoires in COVID-19. Only in-frame clones appear in the TCRdb table, and some are missing; sequencing was by immunoSEQ multiplex PCR. Here the sample spans around 400,000 clones, around 90% being singletons. The sample consisted of peripheral blood. These receptors were taken from a man aged 40-49 years with acute or convalescent COVID-19.

This sequence joins TRBV29-1 and TRBJ1-1; weak D call: TRBD1 (5 bases). Germline V gene data show CDR1 as SQVTM and CDR2 as ANQGSEA. CDR3 size: 15 residues. V was clipped by 7 bases and J by 0 bases, with 18 bases between them. CDR3 region: CSGTGLRSMNTEAFF. CDR3 coding DNA: TGCAGCGGTACGGGACTCCGGTCGATGAACACTGAAGCTTTCTTT.

V gene TRBV12-3 or TRBV12-4 combines with J gene TRBJ1-1; D ambiguous. This CDR3 is 13 amino acids long. Trimming took 5 bases from V and 5 from J, leaving 12 bases between them. The CDR3 sequence: CASSPSPGTEAFF. CDR3 nucleotide sequence: TGTGCCAGCAGTCCAAGTCCCGGGACTGAAGCTTTCTTT.

The chain joins TRBV6-5 to TRBJ2-5; no clear D gene. The CDR3 is 13 amino acids. Germline assignment: CDR1 MNHEY and CDR2 SVGAGI. V lost 6 bases and J 5 bases, leaving 13 bases between the germline ends. The CDR3 loop reads CASSGWYPETQYF. Written as DNA, the CDR3 is TGTGCCAGCAGCGGGTGGTACCCTGAGACCCAGTACTTC.

The chain employs TRBV20-1 and TRBJ2-3; the D gene is possibly TRBD2 (5 bases). V was cut by 3 bases and J by 0 bases, with 13 bases left in between. CDR3 length: 15 amino acids. Germline assignment: CDR1 DFQATT and CDR2 SNEGSKA (reference sequence). The CDR3, as DNA: TGCAGTGCTAGTTCTCCCCTAGCTAGCACAGATACGCAGTATTTT. Translating it yields CSASSPLASTDTQYF.

The chain employs TRBV6-1 and TRBJ2-7; D not resolved. Germline lookup yields CDR1 MNHNS and CDR2 SASEGT. V was clipped by 3 bases and J by 4 bases, with 16 bases between them. The CDR3 is 15 amino acids. The CDR3 DNA follows: TGTGCCAGCAGTGACCCCCTTAATACAGATTACGAGCAGTACTTC. This sequence encodes CASSDPLNTDYEQYF.

This clone was seen a single time. The CDR3 nucleotides are TGTGCCAGCTCACCCGTCCGGGACACCTCCTACGAGCAGTACTTC. Residues: CASSPVRDTSYEQYF. The rearrangement uses TRBV18 and TRBJ2-7; TRBD1 might be the D (6 bases). CDR3 size: 15 residues. Trimming pared 3 bases from V and 0 bases from J, leaving 12 bases between. Per the germline V gene, CDR1 is KGHSH and CDR2 is LQKENI.

V gene TRBV2 combines with J gene TRBJ1-4; the D gene is possibly TRBD1 (6 bases). V gave up 5 bases and J gave up 2 bases, with 9 bases separating them. Germline lookup yields CDR1 SNHLY and CDR2 FYNNEI. This CDR3 region has 14 residues. The CDR3 spells CASSLRGTNEKLFF. CDR3 nucleotide sequence: TGTGCCAGCAGTCTCAGGGGTACTAATGAAAAACTGTTTTTT. Complete variable domain (other parts from reference TRBV2 and TRBJ1-4): EPEVTQTPSHQVTQMGQEVILRCVPISNHLYFYWYRQILGQKVEFLVSFYNNEISEKSEIFDDQFSVERPDGSNFTLKIRSTKLEDSAMYFCASSLRGTNEKLFFGSGTQLSVL.

The chain has TRBV5-4 and TRBJ1-2; 8 nucleotides agree with TRBD1. J was trimmed by 4 bases and V by 2 bases; bases with no gene match: 4. The CDR3 contains 14 residues. CDR1 SGHNT and CDR2 YYREEE come from the germline V gene (reference sequence). This CDR3 reads CASSLDRGSYGYTF. The CDR3 nucleotides read TGTGCCAGCAGCTTAGACAGGGGCTCCTATGGCTACACCTTC.